The subject of this entry is one T cell receptor beta chain. The length of the CDR3 is 14 residues. Germline V gene lookup returns CDR1 MNHEY and CDR2 SMNVEV (reference sequence). Trimming cost V 6 bases and J 7 bases; bases outside gene matches: 9. The sample belongs to a study of blood T cell repertoires in COVID-19. Method: immunoSEQ multiplex PCR; TCRdb's copy keeps in-frame clones and lacks some. Of around 130,000 clones listed, 70% to 85% are singletons. This receptor was identified in a woman in her sixties with acute or convalescent COVID-19. Sequenced material: peripheral blood. This chain uses TRBV27 with TRBJ1-5; 7 nucleotides agree with TRBD1. DNA for the CDR3: TGTGCCAGCAGCGAAGAAAGGGGGCTGCAGCCCCAGCATTTT. This sequence encodes CASSEERGLQPQHF.